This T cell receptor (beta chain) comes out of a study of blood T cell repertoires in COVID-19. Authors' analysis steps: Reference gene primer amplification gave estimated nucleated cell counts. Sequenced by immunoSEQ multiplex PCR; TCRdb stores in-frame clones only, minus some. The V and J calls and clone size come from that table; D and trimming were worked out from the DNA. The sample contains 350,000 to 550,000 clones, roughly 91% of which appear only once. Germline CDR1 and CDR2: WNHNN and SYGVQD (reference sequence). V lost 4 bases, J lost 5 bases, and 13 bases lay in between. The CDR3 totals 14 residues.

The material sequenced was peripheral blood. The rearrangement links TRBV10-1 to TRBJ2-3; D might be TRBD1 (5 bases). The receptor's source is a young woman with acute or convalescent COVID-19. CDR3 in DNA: TGCGCCAGCAGTGGGACATCCTGGGGAGATACGCAGTATTTT. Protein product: CASSGTSWGDTQYF.